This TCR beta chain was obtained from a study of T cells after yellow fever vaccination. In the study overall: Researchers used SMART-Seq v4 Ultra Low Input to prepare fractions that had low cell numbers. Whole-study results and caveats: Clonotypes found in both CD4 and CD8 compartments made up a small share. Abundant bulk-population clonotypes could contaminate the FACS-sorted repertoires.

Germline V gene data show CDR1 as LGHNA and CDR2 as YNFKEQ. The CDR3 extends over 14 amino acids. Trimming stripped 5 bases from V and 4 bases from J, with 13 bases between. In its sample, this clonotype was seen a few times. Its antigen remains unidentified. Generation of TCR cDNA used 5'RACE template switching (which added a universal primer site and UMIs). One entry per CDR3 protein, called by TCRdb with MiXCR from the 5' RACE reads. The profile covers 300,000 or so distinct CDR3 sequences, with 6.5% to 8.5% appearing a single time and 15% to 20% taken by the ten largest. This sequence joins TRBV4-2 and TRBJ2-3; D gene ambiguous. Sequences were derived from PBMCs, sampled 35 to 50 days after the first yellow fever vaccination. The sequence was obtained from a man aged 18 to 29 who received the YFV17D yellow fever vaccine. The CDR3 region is CASSTQAAADTQYF. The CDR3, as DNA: TGTGCCAGCAGCACCCAGGCAGCAGCAGATACGCAGTATTTT.